This TCR beta chain was recorded in a study of cytomegalovirus exposure and HLA in healthy donors (dated by TCRdb to about 2017). Some background on the complete study: An earlier analysis of several hundred of the donors reported 250 to 350 Gb of sequence data and around 120 million unique TCR beta sequences from about 200 million T cells. An early release covering 500 to 750 HLA-typed donors comprised approximately 290 gigabases of sequencing data and tens of millions of unique TCR sequences. The genetic ancestry cluster associated with self-reported Caucasian donors included around 76% of the roughly 390 genotyped donors. The study aimed to test whether cataloging public T cell receptors could reveal signatures of past pathogen exposure. The study profiled the T cell repertoires of hundreds of subjects by immunosequencing and related them to cytomegalovirus serostatus. Besides the first cohort of 666 subjects, a separate validation cohort made up of some 110 different subjects was used. High-throughput TCR immunosequencing, statistical association of individual TCRs with disease status, and machine learning were combined to predict cytomegalovirus infection status. A later analysis re-examined previously published TCR beta repertoires from around 670 donors and added high-resolution HLA genotyping to investigate patterns of TCR occurrence. Rather than drawing on any new phenotypic data, the later analysis identified candidate immune exposures from TCR beta sequences and the way those sequences occurred across donors. An earlier analysis of roughly 600 of the donors used high-throughput TCR beta sequencing to judge whether each TCR beta V gene segment behaved as functional or pseudogenic. Donor age, sex, ethnicity and CMV serostatus were collected together with the repertoire data. A later genetic analysis took genome-wide SNP genotypes for about 55% of the 666 donors and used that subset as a discovery cohort. Every repertoire in the discovery cohort had been generated on one and the same sequencing platform. Both class I and class II loci were covered by HLA typing, at four-digit resolution. Typing coverage varied by locus: about 629-630 donors for A, B, C, DRB1 and DQB1; roughly 500 for DQA1; around 610 for DPA1; roughly 470 for DPB1. A few DR-DQ haplotypes were treated as single units for association and clustering because of strong linkage in the cohort. Among around 400 genotyped donors of the cohort, an average of approximately 240,000 unique TCR beta nucleotide sequences was sequenced per donor, of which about 18% were non-productive. Overall study outcomes, separate from this receptor: A cluster of highly shared sequence variants was judged likely to represent a technical artifact of the sequencing pipeline. A later genetic analysis reported fewer N-insertions in productive TCRs among donors in an Asian-associated ancestry cluster than the roughly 640-donor mean. In the study, about 150 TCR beta chains were listed as associated with cytomegalovirus. The cohort was sequenced for TCR beta chains only, and without alpha or paired-chain data the features that could be detected were limited. According to a later analysis, parvovirus B19, influenza, CMV and Epstein-Barr virus appeared linked to several top co-occurrence clusters. In a later analysis, HLA-associated TCR beta chains showed more clonal expansion and lower generation probabilities than non-associated chains that were equally common. The presence/absence analyses assumed that sequencing depth was roughly uniform across donors, and that assumption may not be true. Across donors, most TCR sequences were observed very rarely, whereas some public TCRs were present in many individuals. At a false discovery rate of 0.05, a later analysis linked fewer than 20,000 TCR beta sequences to specific HLA alleles. In a later analysis, TCR association rates were found to vary across HLA loci, with the most associated TCRs seen for DRB1 alleles and the fewest for HLA-C alleles. In a later analysis, most CMV-associated TCR beta chains were found to appear HLA-restricted, with HLA associations seemingly driven largely by CMV exposure. A further reported finding was that TCR beta sequences accurately predicted the HLA-A and HLA-B alleles for most subjects in the first cohort. Some 15 rarely observed V segments, including chromosome 9 orphons, were excluded from the earlier analysis of some 590 of the donors because counts were too low. Correlated functional status among segregating V segments might be attributable to linkage disequilibrium, but an unknown experimental factor could not be ruled out. Some IMGT-functional V segments, including TRBV6-2 and TRBV6-3, could not be distinguished by the 87-base-pair reads and were therefore excluded. Cytomegalovirus status was reported to be diagnosed by the classifier with high specificity and sensitivity in both the original and validation cohorts. A few of the identified cytomegalovirus-associated TCR beta chains were confirmed in vitro to be specific for cytomegalovirus antigens. In a later genetic analysis, a missense DCLRE1C variant was associated with V-gene and J-gene trimming of TCR beta chains, and the association was replicated in an independent cohort. Because HLA typing was missing for some donors at each locus, association tests included only the typed subset. It was suggested by the authors that the approach could potentially be generalized to other disease states and immunological phenotypes. Immune exposure information for the cohort was limited to CMV serostatus. In an earlier analysis of approximately 590 of the donors, most TCR beta V segments appeared in productive rearrangements about 87% or about 30% of the time, broadly matching IMGT annotations. Strong co-occurrence of HLA alleles, especially DR and DQ, made assigning TCR associations to individual alleles difficult.

With regard to this clone: Its antigen is currently not known. No much larger clone exists at a distance of one base, and base qualities are not known.

Including cysteine and phenylalanine, the CDR3 has 14 amino acids. Only the CDR3 part of the read is kept: 42 bases, read in frame from the first base. In the germline V gene, CDR1 corresponds to SNHLY and CDR2 to FYNNEI. Cut back by 6 bases and 1 base, the V and J ends lie 13 bases apart. The library relied on the immunoSEQ multiplex PCR assay. For the multiplex PCR, a mixture combining 60 forward primers for TCR Vbeta segments and 13 reverse primers for TCR Jbeta segments was used. The CDR3 region of rearranged TCR beta genes was amplified from genomic DNA by a multiplex PCR assay. The amplified TCR beta libraries were sequenced on the Illumina HiSeq System as 87-base-pair reads. The original methods were these. A later analysis counted approximately 74 million unique TCR beta chains across the 550 to 750 repertoires, and some 11 million of these chains were shared by at least two donors. To remove PCR and sequencing errors, raw reads were error-corrected and collapsed into unique sequences using a nearest-neighbor algorithm that merged closely related sequences. To assign V, D and J gene segments, CDR3 sequences were aligned to IMGT reference sequences. Each retained sequence needed at least a six-nucleotide match to both a V gene segment and a J gene segment. Rearrangements were classified as productive when the CDR3 lacked stop codons and remained in frame with V and J, and all other rearrangements were classified as non-productive. CDR3 was defined by IMGT convention, running from the second conserved V-encoded cysteine to the conserved J-encoded phenylalanine. The earlier analysis of about 610 of the donors excluded sequences that lacked an unambiguous match to a single V gene segment. An earlier analysis of fewer than 650 of the donors classified V segments as functional when productive rearrangements were above 56.7% and as segregating when the standard deviation between donors was above 5%. A statistical classification framework was built to diagnose cytomegalovirus status from the catalog of TCR beta chain sequences. V and J gene assignment, in a later analysis, came from comparing TCR nucleotide sequences with IMGT/GENE-DB human TR gene sequences. In a later analysis, CDR3 sequences and most-parsimonious VDJ recombination scenarios were assigned using the TCRdist pipeline. In a later analysis, every TCR beta chain was defined by the combination of its CDR3 amino acid sequence and its V-gene family, and reads without a unique V-gene family were dropped. As a way to deal with suspected cross-contamination and a sequencing artifact, a later analysis dropped over 550 nucleotide sequences that were highly shared and had low generation probability. A later analysis calculated a clonal expansion index for each public chain from normalized within-repertoire ranks of inferred template counts. In a later analysis, generation probabilities were computed using a VDJ recombination model fitted to out-of-frame rearrangements, and the results were checked against IGoR. In a later analysis, TCR-TCR, TCR-HLA and TCR-CMV co-occurrence was scored with hypergeometric tests, and a repertoire-size bias correction was applied to TCR pairs. To estimate false discovery rates, a later analysis permuted the HLA or CMV assignments 20 times. In a later analysis, co-occurring TCRs were grouped with DBSCAN, and TCRdist sequence similarity was added when clustering was performed within HLA-allele-positive subsets. Repertoires with fewer than 30,000 or more than 120,000 public chains were left out of co-occurrence clustering, as were a few repertoires with anomalous nucleotide sharing. In TCRdb, the immuneACCESS table is reduced to in-frame sequences with V and J assigned. These tables do not hold every clone; where another copy was compared, an unresolved V gene accounts for under half, and the others remain unexplained. The D gene and trimming were derived from the DNA, and the V and J assignments and clone size from that table. The sample table lists 200,000 to 250,000 clones, just over 75% of them with a count of one. About 0.63% of the sample comes from the top ten.

The cohort comprised 666 healthy bone marrow donors. Cohort members were all nominally healthy when sampled, although unrecorded immune exposures were likely present. The donor tested CMV seronegative, placing the donor among the 350 or so seronegative members of the cohort. Each donor provided a peripheral blood sample, and peripheral blood mononuclear cells were used for TCR beta sequencing. The Qiagen DNeasy Blood Extraction Kit was used to extract genomic DNA from the blood cell samples. The sequence was obtained from a man aged 18 to 30 in good health and CMV-seronegative. Sequences were obtained from PBMCs. Recombination connected TRBV2 to TRBJ2-7, with a weak D call of TRBD2 (6 bases match). The DNA sequence is TGTGCCAGCAGAACCCGTAGCGGTTCCTACGAGCAGTACTTC. The translation is CASRTRSGSYEQYF. Supplemented by the reference TRBV2 and TRBJ2-7 proteins around the CDR3, the complete variable domain is EPEVTQTPSHQVTQMGQEVILRCVPISNHLYFYWYRQILGQKVEFLVSFYNNEISEKSEIFDDQFSVERPDGSNFTLKIRSTKLEDSAMYFCASRTRSGSYEQYFGPGTRLTVT.